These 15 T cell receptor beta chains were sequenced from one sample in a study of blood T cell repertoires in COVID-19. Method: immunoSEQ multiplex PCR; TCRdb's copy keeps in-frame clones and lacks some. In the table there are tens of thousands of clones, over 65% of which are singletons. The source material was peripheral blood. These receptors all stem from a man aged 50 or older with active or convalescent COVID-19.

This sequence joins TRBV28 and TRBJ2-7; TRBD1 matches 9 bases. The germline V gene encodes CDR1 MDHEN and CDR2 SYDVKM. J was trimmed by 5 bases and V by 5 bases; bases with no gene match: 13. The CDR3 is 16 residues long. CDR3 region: CASSNPTGQGRNEQYF. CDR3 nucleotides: TGTGCCAGCAGTAACCCGACGGGACAGGGAAGGAACGAGCAGTACTTC. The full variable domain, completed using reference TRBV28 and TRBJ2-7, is DVKVTQSSRYLVKRTGEKVFLECVQDMDHENMFWYRQDPGLGLRLIYFSYDVKMKEKGDIPEGYSVSREKKERFSLILESASTNQTSMYLCASSNPTGQGRNEQYFGPGTRLTVT.

The CDR3 loop reads CASSYRPEGADTQYF. The CDR3 DNA reads TGTGCCAGCAGTTACCGGCCCGAGGGGGCAGATACGCAGTATTTT. The V and J genes are TRBV6-5 and TRBJ2-3, with D perhaps matching TRBD1 (6 bases). CDR3 length equals 15 residues. CDR1 MNHEY and CDR2 SVGAGI come from the germline V gene. Trimming pared 2 bases from V and 4 bases from J, leaving 13 bases between.

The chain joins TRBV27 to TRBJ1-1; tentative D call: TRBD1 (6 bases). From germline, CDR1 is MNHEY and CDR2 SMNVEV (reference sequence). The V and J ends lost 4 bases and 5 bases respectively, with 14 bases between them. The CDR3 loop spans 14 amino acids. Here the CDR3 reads CASSYRDMRTEAFF. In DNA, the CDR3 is TGTGCCAGCAGTTACCGGGACATGAGGACTGAAGCTTTCTTT.

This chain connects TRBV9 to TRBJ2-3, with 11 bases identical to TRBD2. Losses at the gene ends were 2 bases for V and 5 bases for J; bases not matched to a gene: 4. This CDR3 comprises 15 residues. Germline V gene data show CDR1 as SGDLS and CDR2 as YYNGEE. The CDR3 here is CASSVSGGAVDTQYF. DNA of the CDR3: TGTGCCAGCAGCGTTAGCGGGGGGGCTGTAGATACGCAGTATTTT.

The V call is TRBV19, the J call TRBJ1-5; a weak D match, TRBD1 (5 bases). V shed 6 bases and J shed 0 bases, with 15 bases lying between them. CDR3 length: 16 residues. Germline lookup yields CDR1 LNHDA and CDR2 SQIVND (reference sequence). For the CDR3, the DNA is TGTGCCAGTAGCAGTAGGGGTATTAATAGCAATCAGCCCCAGCATTTT. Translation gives CASSSRGINSNQPQHF.

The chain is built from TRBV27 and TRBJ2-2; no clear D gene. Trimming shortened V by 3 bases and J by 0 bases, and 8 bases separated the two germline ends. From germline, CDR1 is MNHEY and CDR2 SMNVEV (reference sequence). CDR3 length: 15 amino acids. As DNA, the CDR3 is TGTGCCAGCAGTTTTGGGCCTACGAACACCGGGGAGCTGTTTTTT. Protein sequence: CASSFGPTNTGELFF.

The CDR3 here is CASSRWTSGASSYNEQFF. The CDR3 region has the DNA TGTGCCAGCAGTCGATGGACTAGCGGGGCCAGCTCCTACAATGAGCAGTTCTTC. V and J are TRBV6-6 and TRBJ2-1; 12 nucleotides match TRBD2. Germline lookup yields CDR1 MNHNY and CDR2 SVGAGI (reference sequence). The CDR3 has 18 amino acids. The J segment lost 0 bases and the V segment lost 5 bases, leaving 8 bases of the junction unmatched.

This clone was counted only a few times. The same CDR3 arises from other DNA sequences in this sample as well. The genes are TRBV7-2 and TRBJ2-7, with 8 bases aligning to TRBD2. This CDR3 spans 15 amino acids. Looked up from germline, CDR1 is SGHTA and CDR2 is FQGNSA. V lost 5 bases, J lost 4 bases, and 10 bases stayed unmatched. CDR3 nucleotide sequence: TGTGCCAGCAGCCACGTTACGGGGGGGGTTTACGAGCAGTACTTC. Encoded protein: CASSHVTGGVYEQYF.

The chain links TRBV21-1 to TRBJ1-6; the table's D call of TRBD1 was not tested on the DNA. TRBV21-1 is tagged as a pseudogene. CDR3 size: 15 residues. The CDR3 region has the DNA TGTGCCAGCAGCAGAAGGGGGTCCTATAATTCACCCCTCCACTTT. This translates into CASSRRGSYNSPLHF.

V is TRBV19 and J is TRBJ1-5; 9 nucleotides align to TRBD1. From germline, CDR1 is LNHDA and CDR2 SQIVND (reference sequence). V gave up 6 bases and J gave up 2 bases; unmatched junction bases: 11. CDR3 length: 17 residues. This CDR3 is CASRLQGALSGNQPQHF. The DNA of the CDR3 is TGTGCCAGTAGACTACAGGGGGCTCTTAGCGGCAATCAGCCCCAGCATTTT.

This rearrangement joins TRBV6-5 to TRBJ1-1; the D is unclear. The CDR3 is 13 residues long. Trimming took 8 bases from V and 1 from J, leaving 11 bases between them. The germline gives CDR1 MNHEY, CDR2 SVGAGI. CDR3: CASGGDTNTEAFF. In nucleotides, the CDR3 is TGTGCCAGCGGCGGGGATACGAACACTGAAGCTTTCTTT.

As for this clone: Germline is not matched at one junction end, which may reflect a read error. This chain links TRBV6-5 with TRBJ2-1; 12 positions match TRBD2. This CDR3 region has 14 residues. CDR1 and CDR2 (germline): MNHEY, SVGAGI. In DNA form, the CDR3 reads TGTGCCAGCACCCCGGGACTAGCGGGTATGGGGCGAGTCTTC. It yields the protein CASTPGLAGMGRVF.

Here the CDR3 reads CASSLEQANTEAFF. CDR3 bases: TGTGCCAGCAGCTTGGAACAGGCAAACACTGAAGCTTTCTTT. The chain uses TRBV5-4 and TRBJ1-1, with a weak D call TRBD1 (5 bases). There are 14 residues in the CDR3. The V end lost 0 bases, the J end lost 2 bases, and 8 bases lay between the germline ends. The V gene's germline CDR1 is SGHNT and CDR2 YYREEE (reference sequence).

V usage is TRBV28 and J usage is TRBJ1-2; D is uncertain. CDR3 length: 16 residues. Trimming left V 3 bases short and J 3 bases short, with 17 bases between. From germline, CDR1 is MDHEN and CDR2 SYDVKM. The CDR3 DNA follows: TGTGCCAGCAGTTTGTATCAGGTCGTTTTGGACTATGGCTACACCTTC. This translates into CASSLYQVVLDYGYTF.

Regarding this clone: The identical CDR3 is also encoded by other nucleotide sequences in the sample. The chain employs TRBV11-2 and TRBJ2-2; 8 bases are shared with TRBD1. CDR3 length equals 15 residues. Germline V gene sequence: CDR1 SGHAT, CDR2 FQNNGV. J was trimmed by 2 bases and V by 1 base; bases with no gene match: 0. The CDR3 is CASSLAGGNTGELFF. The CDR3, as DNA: TGTGCCAGCAGCTTAGCAGGGGGCAACACCGGGGAGCTGTTTTTT.